The 20 T cell receptor beta chains below all came from one sample that was sequenced in a study of T and B cells in COVID-19 patients (dated by TCRdb to about 2020). TRB repertoires were amplified using roughly 250-500 ng of genomic DNA isolated from blood. Instrument on record: Illumina MiSeq. Multiplex PCR with BIOMED2 TRB-A/B primer pools was used to amplify the TRB rearrangements. TCRdb redid the processing of the public reads, applying fastp at Q25 and MiXCR, and retained in-frame beta chains. A single entry per CDR3 protein holds the most common genes and DNA from its merged rows. The sample table shows 5,000 or so distinct CDR3 sequences, and roughly 21% are seen once. Together, the top ten hold under 7.5% of the sample. The specimen was blood. The receptor source for this set is a human donor who had recovered from COVID-19.

The V call is TRBV28, the J call TRBJ1-5; a possible D gene is TRBD1 (6 bases). The V and J ends lost 8 bases and 0 bases respectively, with 11 bases between them. This CDR3 has 14 amino acids. Germline assignment: CDR1 MDHEN and CDR2 SYDVKM. The CDR3 sequence: CASFTGYSNQPQHF. Written as DNA, the CDR3 is TGTGCCAGCTTCACAGGGTATAGCAATCAGCCCCAGCATTTT.

CDR3: CASSFPPHRDSPLHF. The CDR3, as DNA: TGTGCCAGCAGCTTTCCACCTCACAGGGATTCACCCCTCCACTTT. The chain carries TRBV5-5 and TRBJ1-6; TRBD1 might be the D (6 bases). V was shortened by 2 bases and J by 8 bases, with 14 bases between the two germline ends. Germline V gene sequence: CDR1 SGHKS, CDR2 YYEKEE (reference sequence). The CDR3 loop spans 15 amino acids.

The chain recombines TRBV27 with TRBJ1-1; D not certain. Trimming removed 11 bases at V and 6 bases at J, with 7 bases between. Germline loops: CDR1 MNHEY, CDR2 SMNVEV (reference sequence). The CDR3 extends over 9 amino acids. CDR3 nucleotide sequence: TGTGCCGCTTCCCCTGAAGCTTTCTTT. Encoded protein: CAASPEAFF.

Relative to its sample, this clonotype is medium-sized. This rearrangement joins TRBV6-6 to TRBJ2-5; 9 bases match TRBD2. Trimming at V came to 8 bases and at J to 1 base, leaving 5 bases not matched to a gene. In germline, CDR1 is MNHNY, CDR2 SVGAGI (reference sequence). This CDR3 is built from 14 residues. In nucleotides, the CDR3 is TGTGCCAGCGTGCAGGGACTAGCCCAAGAGACCCAGTACTTC. It translates to CASVQGLAQETQYF.

A few counts support this clonotype. The chain recombines TRBV6-1 with TRBJ1-2; a possible D gene is TRBD1 (5 bases). Per germline, CDR1 MNHNS and CDR2 SASEGT. The CDR3 sequence is 13 residues long. V lost 2 bases, J lost 5 bases, and 9 bases lay in between. The CDR3 DNA reads as TGTGCCAGCAGTGAAAAACAGGAATATGGCTACACCTTC. This sequence encodes CASSEKQEYGYTF.

This clonotype is medium-sized (0.01 to 0.1%). The chain joins TRBV6-1 to TRBJ2-3, with D perhaps TRBD2 (6 bases). V shed 4 bases and J shed 1 base, with 12 bases lying between them. The length of the CDR3 is 15 residues. Germline-derived CDR1 and CDR2 are MNHNS and SASEGT. Here the CDR3 DNA reads TGTGCCAGCAGTGGTGTCAGGGAGGGCACAGATACGCAGTATTTT. Translation: CASSGVREGTDTQYF.

By sample share, this clonotype is medium-sized. The chain links TRBV6-5 to TRBJ1-2, with D uncertain. The CDR3 loop spans 15 amino acids. The V and J ends lost 4 bases and 6 bases respectively, with 18 bases between them. Looked up from germline, CDR1 is MNHEY and CDR2 is SVGAGI. CDR3 sequence reads: CASSLRFGNYDGYTF. CDR3 DNA: TGTGCCAGCAGTTTACGCTTCGGAAACTATGATGGCTACACCTTC.

This clonotype has at least ten counts. The gene calls are TRBV4-3 and TRBJ2-1; 8 bases are shared with TRBD1. Germline loops: CDR1 LGHNA, CDR2 YSLEER. The CDR3 contains 17 residues. V dropped 0 bases and J dropped 4; count of bases not matched to a gene: 8. CDR3 bases: TGCGCCAGCAGCCAAGATGTCCAGACAGGGGATTACAATGAGCAGTTCTTC. It encodes CASSQDVQTGDYNEQFF.

This chain's CDR3 is CATSDSRRQMNTEAFF. CDR3 DNA: TGTGCCACCAGTGATAGCCGTAGACAAATGAACACTGAAGCTTTCTTT. J is TRBJ1-1 and V is TRBV24-1; D call uncertain. CDR1 and CDR2 from the germline V gene are KGHDR and SFDVKD. There are 16 residues in the CDR3. Trimming pared 3 bases from V and 0 bases from J, leaving 13 bases between.

Points on this clonotype: This clone may be a read error of a much larger clone one base away. V and J are TRBV10-3 and TRBJ2-1; 8 nucleotides line up with TRBD1. This CDR3 region has 13 residues. Germline CDR1 reads ENHRY; CDR2 reads SYGVKD. CDR3 region: CTISGQGRGEQFF. In nucleotides, the CDR3 is TGTACCATCAGTGGACAGGGTAGGGGTGAGCAGTTCTTC.

Sample share makes this clonotype medium-sized. The chain couples TRBV29-1 to TRBJ1-4, with 8 positions matching TRBD1. Looked up from germline, CDR1 is SQVTM and CDR2 is ANQGSEA. The V and J ends lost 6 bases and 7 bases, in that order; junction bases with no gene match: 13. CDR3 size: 15 residues. The CDR3 DNA follows: TGCAGCGTGACAGGGGAAGGAGGGGCTGCTGAAAAACTGTTTTTT. This encodes CSVTGEGGAAEKLFF.

The rearrangement uses TRBV10-3 and TRBJ1-4; 10 nucleotides align to TRBD1. CDR1 is ENHRY and CDR2 is SYGVKD in the germline V gene. The length of the CDR3 is 16 residues. J lost 7 bases, V lost 0 bases, and 5 bases had no gene match. The CDR3 is CAISESAGTGVEKLFF. As DNA, the CDR3 is TGTGCCATCAGTGAGTCCGCCGGGACAGGGGTTGAAAAACTGTTTTTT.

This chain joins TRBV14 and TRBJ1-4; 8 positions match TRBD1. V lost 5 bases and J lost 7; bases outside the gene matches: 9. Germline values: CDR1 SGHDN, CDR2 FVKESK. The CDR3 extends over 15 amino acids. CDR3 sequence: CASSLYGQGGEKLFF. The CDR3 bases are TGTGCCAGCAGCTTGTACGGACAGGGAGGTGAAAAACTGTTTTTT.

The chain is built from TRBV5-1 and TRBJ2-7; D possibly matches TRBD1 or TRBD2 (6 bases each). V lost 0 bases and J lost 0, with 13 bases in between. Per germline, CDR1 SGHRS and CDR2 YFSETQ. The CDR3 sequence is 16 residues long. CDR3 amino acids: CASSLVGGTRSYEQYF. In DNA form, the CDR3 reads TGCGCCAGCAGCTTGGTAGGGGGGACTCGCTCCTACGAGCAGTACTTC.

This clonotype was seen many times. The V and J genes are TRBV6-1 and TRBJ1-1; the D gene is possibly TRBD1 (6 bases). Germline V gene lookup returns CDR1 MNHNS and CDR2 SASEGT. Deletions cut 2 bases from V and 3 bases from J, with 7 bases between. This CDR3 is built from 13 residues. The CDR3 protein is CASSERGDTEAFF. The CDR3 DNA reads as TGTGCCAGCAGTGAAAGGGGGGACACTGAAGCTTTCTTT.

This chain links TRBV11-3 with TRBJ2-7; D is unclear. The CDR3 contains 11 residues. CDR1 SGHNT and CDR2 YENEEA come from the germline V gene. V was shortened by 5 bases and J by 6 bases, with 8 bases between the two germline ends. The chain's CDR3 is CASSTKVEQYF. CDR3 DNA: TGTGCCAGCAGCACCAAGGTCGAGCAGTACTTC.

The rearrangement uses TRBV9 and TRBJ2-7; 8 bases map to TRBD1. V shed 0 bases, J shed 2 bases, and the junction held 4 bases outside the gene matches. Germline CDR1 is SGDLS and CDR2 is YYNGEE. The CDR3 totals 15 residues. In nucleotides, the CDR3 is TGTGCCAGCAGCGTAGGGGGCAGGGGGCCCTACGAGCAGTACTTC. Its protein is CASSVGGRGPYEQYF.

By sample fraction, this clonotype is large. J is TRBJ1-2 and V is TRBV11-3; D remains ambiguous. CDR1 is SGHNT and CDR2 is YENEEA in the germline V gene. The CDR3 has 12 residues. The V gene lost 0 bases and the J gene lost 6 bases, with 5 bases spanning the gap. DNA for the CDR3: TGTGCCAGCAGCTTAGATACCGATGGCTACACCTTC. It translates to CASSLDTDGYTF.

Within the sample, this clonotype is medium-sized. This chain joins TRBV6-6 and TRBJ2-1; unclear D gene. The CDR3 covers 12 residues. Per the germline V gene, CDR1 is MNHNY and CDR2 is SVGAGI (reference sequence). Trimming removed 2 bases from V and 8 bases from J, with 7 bases in between. The CDR3 is CASSYNRYEQFF. The CDR3 nucleotides are TGTGCCAGCAGTTACAACCGGTATGAGCAGTTCTTC.

This clonotype is medium-sized (0.01 to 0.1%) by share. The chain joins TRBV5-4 to TRBJ1-6, with 8 bases fitting TRBD1. The V gene end was trimmed by 0 bases and the J gene end by 8 bases; junction bases not matched to a gene: 4. The germline V gene has CDR1 SGHNT and CDR2 YYREEE (reference sequence). The CDR3 consists of 15 residues. The CDR3 is CASSLEGTGYSPLHF. The CDR3 bases are TGTGCCAGCAGCTTGGAGGGGACAGGCTATTCACCCCTCCACTTT.